This T cell receptor (beta chain) appears in the sequencing data of a study of breast tumors, draining lymph nodes, adjacent tissues. Study results and limitations: The data were judged consistent with most tumor T cells coming from lymph node and expanding in tumor. Luminal-like breast cancer showed significantly higher tumor–nontumor repertoire similarity than basal-like. Tumors had less TCR diversity than lymph nodes, more than nontumor tissue. The lymph node origin of tumor T cells was framed as consistent with a hypothesis, not demonstrated.

Germline assignment: CDR1 SGHAT and CDR2 FQNNGV. The length of the CDR3 is 14 residues. V shed 4 bases, J shed 6 bases, and the junction held 5 bases outside the gene matches. Samples came from axillary lymph nodes draining the breast cancer. This clonotype was seen only a few times. Antigen: not known. A much larger clonotype is one base distant, so this may be a read error. TCRdb used MiXCR to reprocess the multiplex PCR reads, holding one entry per CDR3 protein. This table holds 200,000 to 250,000 distinct CDR3 sequences, less than 40% found once. The chain couples TRBV11-2 to TRBJ2-3; 9 nucleotides align to TRBD2. The receptor was derived from a female donor with breast cancer. Some clones in this sample may be carry-over from other donors' samples. Sequencing was carried out using axillary lymph node tissue. CDR3 nucleotides: TGTGCCAGCAGCTCGTTAGCGGGGGCGGATACGCAGTATTTT. Protein product: CASSSLAGADTQYF.